The T cell receptor beta chain under discussion was sequenced for a study of Graves' ophthalmopathy and Graves' hyperthyroidism. V lost 7 bases and J 3 bases, leaving 12 bases between the germline ends. The CDR3 is 14 amino acids. Germline-derived CDR1 and CDR2 are SNHLY and FYNNEI. For repertoire sequencing, the TCR beta CDR3 regions were amplified from RNA transcripts. HTBI-primed first-round RT-PCR preceded second-round multiplex PCR. TCRdb analysed the multiplex PCR reads with MiXCR anew, one entry per CDR3 protein. This table holds approximately 700,000 distinct CDR3 sequences, about 38% found once.

This receptor was identified in an adult man with Graves' ophthalmopathy. The specimen was peripheral blood. The chain is built from TRBV2 and TRBJ1-4; D may be TRBD1 (5 bases). The CDR3 region is CASISEGSNEKLFF. In nucleotides, the CDR3 is TGTGCCAGCATCAGCGAGGGGTCTAATGAAAAACTGTTTTTT.